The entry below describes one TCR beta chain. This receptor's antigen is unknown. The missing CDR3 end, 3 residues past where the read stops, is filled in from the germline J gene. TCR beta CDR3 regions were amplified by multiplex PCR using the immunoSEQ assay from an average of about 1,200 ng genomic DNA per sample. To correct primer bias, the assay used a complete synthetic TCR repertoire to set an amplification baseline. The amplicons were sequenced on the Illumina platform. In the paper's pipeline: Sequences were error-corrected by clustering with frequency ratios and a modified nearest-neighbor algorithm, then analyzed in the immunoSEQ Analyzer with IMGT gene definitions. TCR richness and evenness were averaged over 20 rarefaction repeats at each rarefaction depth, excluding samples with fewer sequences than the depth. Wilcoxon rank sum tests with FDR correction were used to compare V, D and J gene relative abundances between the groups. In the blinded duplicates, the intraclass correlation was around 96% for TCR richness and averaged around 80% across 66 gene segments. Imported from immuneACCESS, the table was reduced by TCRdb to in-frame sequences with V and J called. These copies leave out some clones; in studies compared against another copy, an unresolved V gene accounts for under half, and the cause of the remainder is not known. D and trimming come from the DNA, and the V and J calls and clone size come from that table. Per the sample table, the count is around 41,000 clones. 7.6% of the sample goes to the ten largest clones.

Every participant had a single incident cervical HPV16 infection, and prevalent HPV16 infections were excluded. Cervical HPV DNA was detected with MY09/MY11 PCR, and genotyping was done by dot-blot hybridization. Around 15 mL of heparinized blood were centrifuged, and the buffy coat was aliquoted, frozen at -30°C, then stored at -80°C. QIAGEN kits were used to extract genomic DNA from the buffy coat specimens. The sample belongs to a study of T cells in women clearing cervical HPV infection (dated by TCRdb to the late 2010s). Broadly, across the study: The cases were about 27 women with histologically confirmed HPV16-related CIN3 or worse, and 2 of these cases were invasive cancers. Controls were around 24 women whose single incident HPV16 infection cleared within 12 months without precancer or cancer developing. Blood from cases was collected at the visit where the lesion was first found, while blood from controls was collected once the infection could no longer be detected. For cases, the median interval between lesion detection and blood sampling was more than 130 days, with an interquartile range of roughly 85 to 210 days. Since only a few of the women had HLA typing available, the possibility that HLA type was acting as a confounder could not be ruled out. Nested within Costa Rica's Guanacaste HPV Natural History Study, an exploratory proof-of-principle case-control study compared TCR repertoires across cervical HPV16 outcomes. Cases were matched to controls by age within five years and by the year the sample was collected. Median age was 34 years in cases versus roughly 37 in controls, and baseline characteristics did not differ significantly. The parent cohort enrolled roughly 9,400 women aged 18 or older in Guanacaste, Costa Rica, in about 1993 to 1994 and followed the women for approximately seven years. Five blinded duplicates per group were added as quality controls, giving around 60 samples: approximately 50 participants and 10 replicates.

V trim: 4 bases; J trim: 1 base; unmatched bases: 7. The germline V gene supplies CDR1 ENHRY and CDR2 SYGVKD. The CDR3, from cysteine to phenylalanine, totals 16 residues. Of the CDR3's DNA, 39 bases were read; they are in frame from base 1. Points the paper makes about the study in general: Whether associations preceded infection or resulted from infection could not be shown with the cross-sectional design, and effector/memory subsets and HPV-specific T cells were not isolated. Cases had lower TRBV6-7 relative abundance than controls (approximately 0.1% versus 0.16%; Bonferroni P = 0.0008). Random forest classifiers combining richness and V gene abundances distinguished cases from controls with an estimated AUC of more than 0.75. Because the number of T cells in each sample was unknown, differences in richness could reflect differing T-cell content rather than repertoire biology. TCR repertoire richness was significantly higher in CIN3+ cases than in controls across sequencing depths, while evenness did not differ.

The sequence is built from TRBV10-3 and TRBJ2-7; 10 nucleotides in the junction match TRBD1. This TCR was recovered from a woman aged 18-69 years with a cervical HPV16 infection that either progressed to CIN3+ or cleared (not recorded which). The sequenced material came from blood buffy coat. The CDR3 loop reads CAISGGPGQGSYEQYF. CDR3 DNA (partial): TGTGCCATCAGTGGAGGCCCGGGACAGGGGTCCTACGAG.